One sample yielded the 11 T cell receptor beta chains listed below, sequenced in a study of T cell changes during pregnancy in multiple sclerosis. The table came from immunoSEQ multiplex PCR; TCRdb's copy has only in-frame clones and leaves some out. The sample lists under 45,000 clones; roughly 92% were seen once. The starting material was CD4+ T cells from peripheral blood mononuclear cells, obtained in the first trimester of pregnancy. The receptors stem from a female donor with multiple sclerosis, enrolled in a pregnancy study.

The rearrangement joins TRBV2 to TRBJ2-5; D is possibly TRBD2 (5 bases). This CDR3 comprises 12 residues. Trimming pared 3 bases from V and 9 bases from J, leaving 11 bases between. The germline gives CDR1 SNHLY, CDR2 FYNNEI. The CDR3 DNA follows: TGTGCCAGCAGTGAGTCGGGGAGTGCCCAGTACTTC. Translated, it gives CASSESGSAQYF.

This sequence joins TRBV2 and TRBJ1-2; 8 positions match TRBD1. V lost 6 bases and J lost 2; bases outside the gene matches: 17. The CDR3 runs 18 residues. Germline values: CDR1 SNHLY, CDR2 FYNNEI. The chain's CDR3 is CASSPRLPRQGSNYGYTF. CDR3 bases: TGTGCCAGCAGCCCAAGGTTGCCTCGACAGGGGTCGAACTATGGCTACACCTTC.

The chain has TRBV4-2 and TRBJ2-5; D gene uncertain. Germline CDR1 and CDR2: LGHNA and YNFKEQ. The CDR3 is 15 amino acids. Trimming pared 4 bases from V and 5 bases from J, leaving 17 bases between. CDR3 nucleotide sequence: TGTGCCAGCAGCCGAGATGACGGGTACCTGGAGACCCAGTACTTC. Translation gives CASSRDDGYLETQYF.

The rearrangement joins TRBV10-2 to TRBJ1-6, with D unclear. CDR3 size: 15 residues. V was trimmed by 3 bases and J by 8 bases, leaving 14 bases between them. In germline, CDR1 is WSHSY, CDR2 SAAADI. CDR3 nucleotides: TGCGCCAGCAGTGATAGCGTAGGTTGGGATTCACCCCTCCACTTT. It encodes CASSDSVGWDSPLHF.

The CDR3 reads CASSGDRVGSPLHF. The CDR3, as DNA: TGTGCCAGCAGTGGGGACAGGGTAGGATCACCCCTCCACTTT. The genes are TRBV6-6 and TRBJ1-6, with 9 positions matching TRBD1. In germline, CDR1 is MNHNY, CDR2 SVGAGI (reference sequence). V dropped 5 bases and J dropped 10; count of bases not matched to a gene: 6. CDR3 length equals 14 residues.

V is TRBV9 and J is TRBJ2-1; 11 bases match TRBD2. The CDR3 is 17 amino acids. V shed 3 bases, J shed 7 bases, and the junction held 12 bases outside the gene matches. Germline V gene data show CDR1 as SGDLS and CDR2 as YYNGEE. CDR3 residues: CASSARLAGSSGNEQFF. CDR3 bases: TGTGCCAGCAGCGCCCGACTAGCGGGATCCTCGGGGAATGAGCAGTTCTTC.

DNA for the CDR3: TGTGCCAGCAGCGTCGACAGCTTTGCGACTAATGAAAAACTGTTTTTT. This gives the protein CASSVDSFATNEKLFF. This chain connects TRBV9 to TRBJ1-4, with D tentatively TRBD1 (5 bases). Per the germline V gene, CDR1 is SGDLS and CDR2 is YYNGEE. This CDR3 has 16 amino acids. Trimming shortened V by 2 bases and J by 2 bases, and 13 bases separated the two germline ends.

Regarding this clone: Other DNA sequences in this sample translate to the same CDR3. The chain couples TRBV7-8 to TRBJ2-2, with 13 bases fitting TRBD2. The CDR3 has 17 amino acids. The V and J ends lost 5 bases and 1 base, in that order; junction bases with no gene match: 4. Germline-derived CDR1 and CDR2 are SGHVS and FQNEAQ. The chain's CDR3 is CASSRGTSGMNTGELFF. CDR3 sequence (DNA): TGTGCCAGCAGCCGGGGGACTAGCGGGATGAACACCGGGGAGCTGTTTTTT.

The rearrangement joins TRBV5-1 to TRBJ1-4, with TRBD1 matching over 7 bases. With 3 bases clipped from V and 4 bases from J, the junction kept 3 bases outside the gene matches. In germline, CDR1 is SGHRS, CDR2 YFSETQ. This CDR3 spans 14 amino acids. The CDR3 spells CASSSGTVNEKLFF. DNA of the CDR3: TGCGCCAGCAGCTCAGGGACAGTTAATGAAAAACTGTTTTTT. The entire variable domain, with the rest obtained from reference TRBV5-1 and TRBJ1-4, is as follows: KAGVTQTPRYLIKTRGQQVTLSCSPISGHRSVSWYQQTPGQGLQFLFEYFSETQRNKGNFPGRFSGRQFSNSRSEMNVSTLELGDSALYLCASSSGTVNEKLFFGSGTQLSVL.

This clone turned up a few times. V usage is TRBV30 and J usage is TRBJ1-5, with 11 bases lining up with TRBD1. CDR1 and CDR2 from the germline V gene are GTSNPN and SVGIG (reference sequence). The V and J ends lost 1 base and 6 bases, in that order; junction bases with no gene match: 8. The CDR3 has 16 residues. The CDR3 DNA reads as TGTGCCTGGAGTGGGGACAGGGGGGCAATAGGTCAGCCCCAGCATTTT. It yields the protein CAWSGDRGAIGQPQHF.

At least ten counts were recorded for this clone. The chain has TRBV7-9 and TRBJ2-2; D is possibly TRBD2 (6 bases). The CDR3 totals 16 residues. V lost 5 bases to trimming and J lost 6 bases, with 19 bases between them. The germline V gene has CDR1 SEHNR and CDR2 FQNEAQ (reference sequence). CDR3 DNA sequence: TGTGCCAGCAGCCCCACCGGGACTCATCGGTCCGGGGAGCTGTTTTTT. It specifies CASSPTGTHRSGELFF.